These 5 T cell receptor beta chains were all obtained from the same sample, sequenced in a study of T cell responses to AZD1222 COVID-19 vaccine. TCRdb keeps only in-frame clones here, not all; method: immunoSEQ multiplex PCR. The table includes roughly 80,000 clones, over 75% detected once. Sequenced material: peripheral blood, taken 28 days after the second AZD1222 dose. The receptors were sampled from an adult who received the AZD1222 COVID-19 vaccine.

The rearrangement links TRBV11-3 to TRBJ2-5, with 12 bases aligning to TRBD2. This CDR3 comprises 18 residues. Germline trimming cut 5 bases from V and 4 bases from J; bases unmatched to any gene: 14. The germline V gene has CDR1 SGHNT and CDR2 YENEEA. The DNA for the CDR3 is TGTGCCAGCAGCCGCGGGGGTGTGGCTAGCGGGAGGGGAGAGACCCAGTACTTC. It encodes CASSRGGVASGRGETQYF.

The V gene is TRBV4-1, the J gene TRBJ1-4; D unresolved. Per the germline V gene, CDR1 is MGHRA and CDR2 is YSYEKL. The CDR3 has 18 residues. Trimming removed 0 bases from V and 0 bases from J, with 14 bases in between. CDR3 amino acids: CASSQDRQDPSTNEKLFF. The CDR3 DNA follows: TGCGCCAGCAGCCAAGATAGGCAGGATCCTTCAACTAATGAAAAACTGTTTTTT.

V and J are TRBV11-3 and TRBJ2-1; TRBD2 matches at 10 bases. The CDR3 extends over 15 amino acids. V dropped 2 bases and J dropped 5; count of bases not matched to a gene: 3. Per the germline V gene, CDR1 is SGHNT and CDR2 is YENEEA. The CDR3 loop reads CASSLFGLADNEQFF. The CDR3 DNA sequence: TGTGCCAGCAGCTTATTCGGACTAGCGGACAATGAGCAGTTCTTC.

The chain uses TRBV11-3 and TRBJ2-7; no reliable D call. In germline, CDR1 is SGHNT, CDR2 YENEEA. This CDR3 contains 13 residues. V lost 2 bases to trimming and J lost 5 bases, with 10 bases between them. CDR3 protein: CASSLFLSHEQYF. CDR3 DNA: TGTGCCAGCAGCTTATTTCTTAGCCACGAGCAGTACTTC.

J is TRBJ2-3 and V is TRBV20-1; tentative D call: TRBD2 (6 bases). V lost 3 bases and J 0 bases, leaving 7 bases between the germline ends. The CDR3 consists of 13 residues. Germline V CDR1 and CDR2: DFQATT, SNEGSKA (reference sequence). In DNA form, the CDR3 reads TGCAGTGCTAGTCGGGGGAGCACAGATACGCAGTATTTT. It encodes CSASRGSTDTQYF.